Each of the 7 T cell receptor beta chains below was sequenced from the same sample in a study of blood T cell repertoires in COVID-19. TCRdb keeps only in-frame clones here, not all; method: immunoSEQ multiplex PCR. This sample carries about 400,000 clones, roughly 90% of them seen once, and the ten largest clones take roughly 1.2%. Specimen: peripheral blood. These receptors were taken from a man aged 40-49 years with acute or convalescent COVID-19.

This chain links TRBV19 with TRBJ2-5; D ambiguous. V was pared by 5 bases and J by 3 bases, with 10 bases between. The length of the CDR3 is 13 residues. Germline V gives CDR1 LNHDA, CDR2 SQIVND (reference sequence). The CDR3 region has the DNA TGTGCCAGTAGTTTTACCCTAGAAGAGACCCAGTACTTC. This sequence encodes CASSFTLEETQYF.

The rearrangement joins TRBV7-9 to TRBJ1-6; 7 bases align to TRBD1. The V gene end was trimmed by 3 bases and the J gene end by 10 bases; junction bases not matched to a gene: 0. CDR1 SEHNR and CDR2 FQNEAQ come from the germline V gene (reference sequence). The CDR3 has 12 residues. CDR3 DNA: TGTGCCAGCAGCTTCAGGGGGTCACCCCTCCACTTT. This translates into CASSFRGSPLHF.

The genes are TRBV3-1 (or the pseudogene TRBV3-2) and TRBJ1-5, with 9 bases identical to TRBD1. Germline V gives CDR1 LGHDT, CDR2 YNNKEL (reference sequence). The CDR3 extends over 16 amino acids. V shed 1 base and J 11 bases; nucleotides not matched to a gene: 12. CDR3 loop: CASSQGWGQGSLAQHF. In DNA form, the CDR3 reads TGTGCCAGCAGCCAAGGTTGGGGACAGGGTTCTCTCGCCCAGCATTTT.

The chain links TRBV5-6 to TRBJ2-2; TRBD2 agrees at 14 bases. Germline V CDR1 and CDR2: SGHDT, YYEEEE. The V and J ends lost 1 base and 6 bases, in that order; junction bases with no gene match: 11. The CDR3 sequence is 19 residues long. CDR3 coding DNA: TGTGCCAGCAGCTTGAAATATCTAGGACTAGCGGGAGGTTCCGGGGAGCTGTTTTTT. Amino acids: CASSLKYLGLAGGSGELFF.

The rearrangement links TRBV19 to TRBJ2-5, with TRBD2 matching over 9 bases. There are 15 residues in the CDR3. After removal of 7 bases from V and 3 bases from J, the junction contained 9 bases not matched to a gene. The germline gives CDR1 LNHDA, CDR2 SQIVND (reference sequence). For the CDR3, the DNA is TGTGCCAGTACTTCCTCTAGCGGGGTTAAAGAGACCCAGTACTTC. Encoded protein: CASTSSSGVKETQYF.

This sequence joins TRBV5-1 and TRBJ2-5; tentatively, D is TRBD1 (5 bases). V was cut by 2 bases and J by 5 bases, with 10 bases left in between. This CDR3 is 13 amino acids long. The germline gives CDR1 SGHRS, CDR2 YFSETQ. The CDR3: CASSLQTAETQYF. The CDR3 DNA follows: TGCGCCAGCAGCTTACAGACAGCTGAGACCCAGTACTTC. Full variable domain (remainder filled in from reference TRBV5-1 and TRBJ2-5): KAGVTQTPRYLIKTRGQQVTLSCSPISGHRSVSWYQQTPGQGLQFLFEYFSETQRNKGNFPGRFSGRQFSNSRSEMNVSTLELGDSALYLCASSLQTAETQYFGPGTRLLVL.

The chain recombines TRBV6-1 with TRBJ1-6, with a tentative D call TRBD1 (5 bases). This CDR3 is 15 amino acids long. Deletions cut 2 bases from V and 7 bases from J, with 12 bases between. The germline V gene encodes CDR1 MNHNS and CDR2 SASEGT. As DNA, the CDR3 is TGTGCCAGCAGTGAATTAAGCGCAGGGAATTCACCCCTCCACTTT. Translated, it gives CASSELSAGNSPLHF.